The rows below give T cell receptor beta chains drawn from one sample of a study of blood T cell repertoires in COVID-19. Using immunoSEQ multiplex PCR, the repertoire was profiled, and TCRdb retains in-frame clones only, with some absent. Here the sample spans 200,000 to 250,000 clones, approximately 83% being singletons. Sequenced sample: PBMCs or T cells enriched from blood (not recorded which). These receptors were taken from a woman between 45 and 65 years old who had been exposed to COVID-19. Both conserved end residues are part of each CDR3. A D gene is named only where the DNA matches it firmly. The size field is filled for only some rows; it gives once, few, many or a size class.

J gene	D gene	clone size	V gene	CDR3 DNA	CDR3 protein
TRBJ1-1	-	-	TRBV28	TGTGCCAGCAGTTTAGGCGGGGAGGGAACTGAAGCTTTCTTT	CASSLGGEGTEAFF
TRBJ2-1	TRBD2	-	TRBV9	TGTGCCAGCAGCGTGACTAGCGGGGCCGCCAATGAGCAGTTCTTC	CASSVTSGAANEQFF
TRBJ1-2	TRBD1	-	TRBV2	TGTGCCAGCAGGGCAGGGGGCGGCTACACCTTC	CASRAGGGYTF
TRBJ2-1	TRBD2	-	TRBV6-1	TGTGCCAGCAGTGAGTCTCTAGCGGGGGGGCGGAATGAGCAGTTCTTC	CASSESLAGGRNEQFF
TRBJ2-7	-	-	TRBV18	TGTGCCAGCTCACCGTCAGGGATCTCCTACGAGCAGTACTTC	CASSPSGISYEQYF
TRBJ1-5	TRBD1	once	TRBV10-2	TGCGCCAGCAGTGGAGACAGGGGGCATCAGCCCCAGCATTTT	CASSGDRGHQPQHF
TRBJ1-1	TRBD1	-	TRBV7-8	TGTGCCAGCAGCTTAAACAGGGGTAGGGCTGAAGCTTTCTTT	CASSLNRGRAEAFF
TRBJ1-2	TRBD1	-	TRBV12-3/TRBV12-4	TGTGCCAGCAGTCCGAAGACAGGGATTGGCTACACCTTC	CASSPKTGIGYTF
TRBJ2-7	TRBD1	-	TRBV15	TGTGCCACCAGCAGATTCGGGACAGGGGACCACGAGCAGTACTTC	CATSRFGTGDHEQYF
TRBJ1-1	-	few	TRBV7-3	TGTGCCAGCAGCCAGGGAAGGATGAACACTGAAGCTTTCTTT	CASSQGRMNTEAFF
TRBJ1-2	TRBD1	-	TRBV19	TGTGCCAGTACCGGACAGGGAGCGGGCTATGGCTACACCTTC	CASTGQGAGYGYTF
TRBJ1-2	-	-	TRBV6-5	TGTGCCAGCAGTTACTCAATCCCGGACAGATTCTATGGCTACACCTTC	CASSYSIPDRFYGYTF
TRBJ1-5	TRBD1	-	TRBV11-2	TGTGCCAGCAGCCTTGGACAGGGAGGTCAGCCCCAGCATTTT	CASSLGQGGQPQHF
TRBJ1-2	-	few	TRBV25-1	TGTGCCAGCAGTGATAATAGCGGCAGGGCATATGGCTACACCTTC	CASSDNSGRAYGYTF
TRBJ1-2	TRBD1	-	TRBV4-3	TGCGCCAGCAGCCGACTCCGGACAGGGGGCACCCCCTCCTATGGCTACACCTTC	CASSRLRTGGTPSYGYTF